The entry below gives a single T cell receptor (beta chain) sequence along with its context. Its target is not known. 60 Vbeta and 13 Jbeta primers were used in PCR. Per the study methods: Tens of millions of unique TCR beta chains, 9 million to 11 million shared, were counted in a later analysis. Method: immunoSEQ multiplex PCR; TCRdb's copy keeps in-frame clones and lacks some. Clone size and V and J calls were adopted from that table, with D and trimming inferred from the DNA. The sample consists of some 150,000 clones, 65% to 85% of them appearing once. This entry comes from a study of cytomegalovirus exposure and HLA in healthy donors. This CDR3 has 15 residues. Germline CDR1 reads SGHDT; CDR2 reads YYEEEE. V lost 2 bases and J lost 5, with 11 bases in between. At collection, donors were nominally healthy, but unrecorded immune exposures were probable. Study results and limitations: Some V segments (TRBV6-2 and TRBV6-3 among them) were excluded as indistinguishable. Most of the TCR beta V segments (in an earlier analysis) were productive either about 87% or about 30% of the time.

The clonotype comes from a man in his late teens or twenties in good health and CMV-seronegative. Sequenced sample: PBMCs. The chain uses TRBV5-6 and TRBJ1-6; TRBD1 is a possible D gene (6 bases). Written as DNA, the CDR3 is TGTGCCAGCAGCTTCAGGGGCGCGGATAATTCACCCCTCCACTTT. Its protein is CASSFRGADNSPLHF.